The 5 T cell receptor beta chains in this list originate from one sample, sequenced in a study of early T cells in non-severe SARS-CoV-2 infection. TCRdb re-derived calls from the 5' RACE reads in MiXCR, one entry per CDR3 protein. This sample yields more than 60,000 distinct CDR3 sequences, of which approximately 9.5% are seen a single time; under 7% belongs to the top ten. Material: whole blood. These receptors were collected from an adult who was a healthcare worker with PCR-confirmed SARS-CoV-2 infection or an uninfected control (not recorded which).

This clonotype was observed at least ten times. This chain uses TRBV18 with TRBJ1-6, with 7 nucleotides matching TRBD1. The J segment lost 0 bases and the V segment lost 4 bases, leaving 3 bases of the junction unmatched. Germline V gene data show CDR1 as KGHSH and CDR2 as LQKENI. The CDR3 consists of 16 residues. CDR3 bases: TGTGCCAGCTCACGACAGGGATCCTCCTATAATTCACCCCTCCACTTT. Amino acids: CASSRQGSSYNSPLHF.

Many counts were recorded for this clonotype. This chain uses TRBV6-1 with TRBJ1-1; D possibly corresponds to TRBD1 (6 bases). CDR1 and CDR2 (germline): MNHNS, SASEGT. The CDR3 covers 14 residues. V lost 5 bases and J 4 bases, leaving 14 bases between the germline ends. CDR3 residues: CASSQTGRGTEAFF. CDR3 nucleotide sequence: TGTGCCAGCAGTCAAACAGGGAGGGGCACTGAAGCTTTCTTT.

The sample holds a few counts of this clonotype. The chain couples TRBV7-8 to TRBJ2-1; possibly TRBD1 for D (7 bases). Germline V gene sequence: CDR1 SGHVS, CDR2 FQNEAQ. This CDR3 has 15 amino acids. V was shortened by 1 base and J by 9 bases, with 16 bases between the two germline ends. CDR3 region: CASSLESRGRGEQFF. DNA of the CDR3: TGTGCCAGCAGCTTAGAGAGTAGGGGGCGGGGTGAGCAGTTCTTC.

This clonotype appeared many times. The rearrangement uses TRBV6-5 and TRBJ1-2; D may be TRBD1 (6 bases). The CDR3 consists of 10 residues. The V end lost 9 bases, the J end lost 10 bases, and 12 bases lay between the germline ends. Germline lookup yields CDR1 MNHEY and CDR2 SVGAGI. CDR3 in DNA: TGTGCCAGGGAGACAGGCCCCTACACCTTC. Translated: CARETGPYTF.

The chain uses TRBV27 and TRBJ1-2; 8 positions agree with TRBD1. Germline assignment: CDR1 MNHEY and CDR2 SMNVEV (reference sequence). The CDR3 is 18 residues long. V dropped 8 bases and J dropped 4; count of bases not matched to a gene: 21. The CDR3 nucleotides are TGTGCCAGCGCTTTAGCCTCCGGGACAGGTAATGATGGCTATGGCTACACCTTC. Its protein is CASALASGTGNDGYGYTF.